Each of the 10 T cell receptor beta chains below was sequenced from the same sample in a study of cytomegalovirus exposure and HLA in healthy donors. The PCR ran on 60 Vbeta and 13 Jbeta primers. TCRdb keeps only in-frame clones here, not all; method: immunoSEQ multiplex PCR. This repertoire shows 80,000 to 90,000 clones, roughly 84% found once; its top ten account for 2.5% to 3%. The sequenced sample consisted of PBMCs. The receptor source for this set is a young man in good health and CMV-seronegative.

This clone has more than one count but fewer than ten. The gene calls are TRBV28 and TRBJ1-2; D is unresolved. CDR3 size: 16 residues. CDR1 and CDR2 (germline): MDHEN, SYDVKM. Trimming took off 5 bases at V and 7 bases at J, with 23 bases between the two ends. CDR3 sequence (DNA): TGTGCCAGCAGTCCCCCCTCGGCGGGTAAAAGCTCTGGCTACACCTTC. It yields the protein CASSPPSAGKSSGYTF.

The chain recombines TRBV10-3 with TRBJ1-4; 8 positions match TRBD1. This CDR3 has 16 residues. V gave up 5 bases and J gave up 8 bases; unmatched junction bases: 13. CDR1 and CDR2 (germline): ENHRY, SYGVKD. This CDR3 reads CAISPSSGTGGEKLFF. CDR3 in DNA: TGTGCCATCAGTCCCTCCTCTGGGACAGGTGGAGAAAAACTGTTTTTT.

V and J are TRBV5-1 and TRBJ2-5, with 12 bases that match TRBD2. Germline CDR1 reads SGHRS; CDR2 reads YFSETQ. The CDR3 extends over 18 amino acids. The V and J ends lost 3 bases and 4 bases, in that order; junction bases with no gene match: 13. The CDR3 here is CASSSAVLAGGLRETQYF. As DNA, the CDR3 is TGCGCCAGCAGCTCGGCGGTTCTAGCGGGGGGGCTAAGAGAGACCCAGTACTTC. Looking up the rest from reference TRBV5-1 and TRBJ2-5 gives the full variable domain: KAGVTQTPRYLIKTRGQQVTLSCSPISGHRSVSWYQQTPGQGLQFLFEYFSETQRNKGNFPGRFSGRQFSNSRSEMNVSTLELGDSALYLCASSSAVLAGGLRETQYFGPGTRLLVL.

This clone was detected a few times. The CDR3, as DNA: TGTGCCAGCAGCGATGGACAGGGTACTGGCGATGAGCAGTTCTTC. Translation gives CASSDGQGTGDEQFF. This chain links TRBV7-9 with TRBJ2-1; 8 bases fit TRBD1. Germline values: CDR1 SEHNR, CDR2 FQNEAQ (reference sequence). CDR3 length equals 15 residues. The J segment lost 8 bases and the V segment lost 5 bases, leaving 11 bases of the junction unmatched.

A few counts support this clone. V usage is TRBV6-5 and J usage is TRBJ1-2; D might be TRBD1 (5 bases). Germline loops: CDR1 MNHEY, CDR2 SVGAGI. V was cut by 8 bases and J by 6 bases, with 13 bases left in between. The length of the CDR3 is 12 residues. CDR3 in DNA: TGTGCCAGCCGCCGTACGGGGGATGGCTACACCTTC. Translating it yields CASRRTGDGYTF.

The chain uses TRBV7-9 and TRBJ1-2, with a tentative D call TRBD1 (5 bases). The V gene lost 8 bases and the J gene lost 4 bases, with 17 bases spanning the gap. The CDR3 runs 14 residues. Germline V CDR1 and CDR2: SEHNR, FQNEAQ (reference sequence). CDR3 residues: CASDPGTSGYGYTF. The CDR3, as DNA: TGTGCCAGCGACCCAGGGACTTCTGGCTATGGCTACACCTTC.

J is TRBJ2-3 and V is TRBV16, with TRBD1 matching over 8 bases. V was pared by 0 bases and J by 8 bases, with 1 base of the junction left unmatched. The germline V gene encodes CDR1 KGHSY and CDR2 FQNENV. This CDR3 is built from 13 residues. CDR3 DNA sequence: TGTGCCAGCAGCCAATCGACAGGGGTTACGCAGTATTTT. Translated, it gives CASSQSTGVTQYF.

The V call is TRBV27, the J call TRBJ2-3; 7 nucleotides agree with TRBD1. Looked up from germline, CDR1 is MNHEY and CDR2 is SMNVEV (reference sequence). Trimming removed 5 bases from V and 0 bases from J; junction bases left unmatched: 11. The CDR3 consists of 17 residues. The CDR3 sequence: CASSPDPTGISTDTQYF. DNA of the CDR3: TGTGCCAGCAGTCCCGACCCGACAGGGATTAGCACAGATACGCAGTATTTT.

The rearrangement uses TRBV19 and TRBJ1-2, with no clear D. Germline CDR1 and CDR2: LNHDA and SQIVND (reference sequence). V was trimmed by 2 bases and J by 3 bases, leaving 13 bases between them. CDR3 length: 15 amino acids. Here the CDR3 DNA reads TGTGCCAGTAGTATAAAACCCGACACGCACTATGGCTACACCTTC. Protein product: CASSIKPDTHYGYTF.

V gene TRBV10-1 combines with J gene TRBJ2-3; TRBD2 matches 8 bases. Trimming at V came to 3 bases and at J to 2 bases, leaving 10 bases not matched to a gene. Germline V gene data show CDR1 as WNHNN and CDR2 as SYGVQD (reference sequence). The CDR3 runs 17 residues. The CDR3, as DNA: TGCGCCAGCAGTGAAACCCGAGCGGGGGCCTTCACAGATACGCAGTATTTT. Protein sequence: CASSETRAGAFTDTQYF.